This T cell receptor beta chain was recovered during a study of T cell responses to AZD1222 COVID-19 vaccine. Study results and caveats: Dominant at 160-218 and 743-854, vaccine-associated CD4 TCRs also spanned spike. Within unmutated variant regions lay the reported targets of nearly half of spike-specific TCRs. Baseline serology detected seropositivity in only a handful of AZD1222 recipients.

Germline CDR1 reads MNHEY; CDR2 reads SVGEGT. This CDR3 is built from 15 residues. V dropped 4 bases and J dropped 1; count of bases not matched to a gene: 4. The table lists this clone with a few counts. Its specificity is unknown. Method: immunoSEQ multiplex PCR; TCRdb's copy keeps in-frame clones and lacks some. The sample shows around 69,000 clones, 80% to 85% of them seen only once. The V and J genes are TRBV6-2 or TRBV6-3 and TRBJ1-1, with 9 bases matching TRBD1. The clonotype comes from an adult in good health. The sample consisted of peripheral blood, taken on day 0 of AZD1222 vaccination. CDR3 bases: TGTGCCAGCAGTTTACAGGGGGCAGGGAACACTGAAGCTTTCTTT. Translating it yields CASSLQGAGNTEAFF.